This is a list of T cell receptor beta chains from one sample in a study of blood T cell repertoires in COVID-19. Using immunoSEQ multiplex PCR, the repertoire was profiled, and TCRdb retains in-frame clones only, with some absent. The sample lists some 180,000 clones, 70% to 85% occurring once. Sequenced material: PBMCs or T cells enriched from blood (not recorded which). The origin of the receptors is a woman aged 60 to 75 with acute COVID-19. The CDR3 runs from the conserved cysteine through the conserved F or W. The D gene is left open where the match is weak. Clone size appears in some rows only: once, few, many, or a class for an expanded clone.

d_gene,j_gene,v_gene,abundance,CDR3nt,CDR3aa
-,TRBJ2-7,TRBV21-1,-,TGTGCCAGCAGCAAAGGACTAGCGGAGACCTACGAGCAGTACTTC,CASSKGLAETYEQYF
TRBD1,TRBJ2-1,TRBV19,-,TGTGCCAGAAAGAAAACAGGGGGATGGCACAATGAGCAGTTCTTC,CARKKTGGWHNEQFF
TRBD2,TRBJ2-1,TRBV7-2,-,TGTGCCAGCAGCTTAGCGGTGGGGAGGGCCTCCTACAATGAGCAGTTCTTC,CASSLAVGRASYNEQFF
-,TRBJ1-1,TRBV12-3/TRBV12-4,-,TGTGCCAGCAGTTTAGGAGCGAACACTGAAGCTTTCTTT,CASSLGANTEAFF
-,TRBJ2-1,TRBV27,few,TGTGCCAGCAGTTTATATCCACTTAATGAGCAGTTCTTC,CASSLYPLNEQFF
-,TRBJ1-1,TRBV24-1,-,TGTGCCACCAGTCAGGACTTTGAAGCTTTCTTT,CATSQDFEAFF
TRBD1,TRBJ1-1,TRBV18,-,TGTGCCAGCTCACCCACAGGGGGCGGAACTGAAGCTTTCTTT,CASSPTGGGTEAFF
TRBD1,TRBJ1-4,TRBV7-8,-,TGTGCCAGCAGCTTAGACGTCCCGGGACAGGGTTTTGTAAAACTGTTTTTT,CASSLDVPGQGFVKLFF
-,TRBJ2-5,TRBV27,-,TGTGCCAGCAGTTTACGCAGGAGGGACCAAGAGACCCAGTACTTC,CASSLRRRDQETQYF
TRBD1,TRBJ2-3,TRBV5-1,-,TGCGCCAGCAGCTTGGACAGGGGGGCCACAGATACGCAGTATTTT,CASSLDRGATDTQYF
-,TRBJ1-4,TRBV7-9,once,TGTGCCAGCAGCCCCGGGGCAACTAATGAAAAACTGTTTTTT,CASSPGATNEKLFF
-,TRBJ1-3,TRBV6-1,-,TGTGCCAGCAGTGAAGACGGTGTAAAAAACACCATATATTTT,CASSEDGVKNTIYF
-,TRBJ2-2,TRBV28,-,TGTGCCTCCCGGCAGGGCCTTAACGGGGAGCTGTTTTTT,CASRQGLNGELFF
-,TRBJ1-1,TRBV9,-,TGTGCCAGCAGCGTAGCTCAGGGGAAGGGTGCTTTCTTT,CASSVAQGKGAFF
-,TRBJ1-6,TRBV10-3,-,TGTGCCATCAGTGAGTCGGCACAGGTTGGGTCACCCCTCCACTTT,CAISESAQVGSPLHF
-,TRBJ2-7,TRBV27,-,TGTGCCAGCAGTTTCAAGCGACCCTACGAGCAGTACTTC,CASSFKRPYEQYF
-,TRBJ1-4,TRBV6-5,-,TGTGCCAGCAGTTACTCGACCCAGGGTGAAAAACTGTTTTTT,CASSYSTQGEKLFF
-,TRBJ1-2,TRBV5-4,few,TGTGCCAGCACGAGAAACGGTGGTAGCTATGGCTACACCTTC,CASTRNGGSYGYTF
-,TRBJ1-4,TRBV6-5,-,TGTGCCAGCAGATCGACAGTCCTTAATGAAAAACTGTTTTTT,CASRSTVLNEKLFF
TRBD1,TRBJ1-6,TRBV19,-,TGTGCCAGTAGTTACGGACAGGGAGGCGGCTCCTATAATTCACCCCTCCACTTT,CASSYGQGGGSYNSPLHF
-,TRBJ2-1,TRBV9,-,TGTGCCAGCAGCCCCGGGACACCTAACTACAATGAGCAGTTCTTC,CASSPGTPNYNEQFF
-,TRBJ2-3,TRBV9,-,TGTGCCAGCAGCGTCTCCCCGGGAGATACGCAGTATTTT,CASSVSPGDTQYF
TRBD2,TRBJ2-7,TRBV4-1,-,TGCGCCAGCAGCCGGCCGACTAGCAGCTACGAGCAGTACTTC,CASSRPTSSYEQYF
-,TRBJ1-2,TRBV12-3/TRBV12-4,-,TGTGCCAGCAGTTTTATGAACTATGGCTACACCTTC,CASSFMNYGYTF
-,TRBJ1-2,TRBV19,-,TGTGCCAGTAGTAGACAGAGCTCTAACTATGGCTACACCTTC,CASSRQSSNYGYTF
-,TRBJ2-7,TRBV3-1/TRBV3-2,-,TGTGCCAGCAGCCATCTTCCGGGATCCAGATCCTCCTACGAGCAGTACTTC,CASSHLPGSRSSYEQYF
-,TRBJ1-2,TRBV20-1,once,TGCGCCTCTCCGCGGGTCTATGGCTACACCTTC,CASPRVYGYTF
-,TRBJ2-2,TRBV7-6,-,TGTGCCAGCAGTTACGTTTACGGGAACACCGGGGAGCTGTTTTTT,CASSYVYGNTGELFF
TRBD1,TRBJ1-5,TRBV27,once,TGTGCCAGCAGTTTATCGGGACAGGTTAGCAATCAGCCCCAGCATTTT,CASSLSGQVSNQPQHF
-,TRBJ2-1,TRBV6-1,-,TGTGCCAGCAGTGAGGCAGGCTACCCTCCTTACAATGAGCAGTTCTTC,CASSEAGYPPYNEQFF
-,TRBJ1-1,TRBV7-9,-,TGTGCCAGCAGCTTAGACAACAGAGTAAATGAAGCTTTCTTT,CASSLDNRVNEAFF
-,TRBJ2-5,TRBV5-8,-,TGTGCCAGCAGCTTGTACTACCAAGAGACCCAGTACTTC,CASSLYYQETQYF
TRBD2,TRBJ2-5,TRBV28,-,TGTGCCAGCAGTTTGGGACTAGCGGGGAGCGAGACCCAGTACTTC,CASSLGLAGSETQYF
-,TRBJ1-5,TRBV11-2,-,TGTGCCAGCAGCTTAACCTATAATCAGCCCCAGCATTTT,CASSLTYNQPQHF
-,TRBJ1-1,TRBV5-1,-,TGCGCCAGCAGCCCCCAAGGGGGGGGATACACTGAAGCTTTCTTT,CASSPQGGGYTEAFF
TRBD2,TRBJ2-5,TRBV10-3,-,TGTGCCACGACGGGGGGAGGGGAGACCCAGTACTTC,CATTGGGETQYF
-,TRBJ2-3,TRBV5-4,-,TGTGCCAGCAGCAACCACGGGGGAACCACAGATACGCAGTATTTT,CASSNHGGTTDTQYF
TRBD1,TRBJ1-1,TRBV6-5,-,TGTGCCAGCAGCCTAACAGGGGTTCGCACTGAAGCTTTCTTT,CASSLTGVRTEAFF
-,TRBJ2-1,TRBV7-8,-,TGTGCCAGCAGCCTAAATCAGGGGACTGAGCAGTTCTTC,CASSLNQGTEQFF